This record covers a single T cell receptor (beta chain). Antigen specificity is unknown. This sample stems from a study of yellow fever vaccine responses in identical twins. TCRdb re-analysed the RT-PCR reads in MiXCR, keeping a single row per CDR3 protein. Seen here are 12,000 or so distinct CDR3 sequences, 84% observed once, and the top ten hold approximately 1.5%. Overall study results and limits: Reported findings indicate that twins' vaccine T cell responses seemed partially convergent, partially personalized.

Germline CDR1 and CDR2: PRHDT and FYEKMQ (reference sequence). The CDR3 is 13 residues long. Trimming left V 2 bases short and J 6 bases short, with 11 bases between. This TCR derives from a woman between 18 and 29 years old who received the yellow fever vaccine. The chain recombines TRBV13 with TRBJ2-7, with D perhaps matching TRBD1 (6 bases). The sequences come from T cells from blood (PBMCs), unsorted or a sorted subset (not recorded which), collected before or after yellow fever vaccination (not recorded which). In DNA form, the CDR3 reads TGTGCCAGCAGCTTACAGGGGATGGGCGAGCAGTACTTC. Amino acids: CASSLQGMGEQYF.